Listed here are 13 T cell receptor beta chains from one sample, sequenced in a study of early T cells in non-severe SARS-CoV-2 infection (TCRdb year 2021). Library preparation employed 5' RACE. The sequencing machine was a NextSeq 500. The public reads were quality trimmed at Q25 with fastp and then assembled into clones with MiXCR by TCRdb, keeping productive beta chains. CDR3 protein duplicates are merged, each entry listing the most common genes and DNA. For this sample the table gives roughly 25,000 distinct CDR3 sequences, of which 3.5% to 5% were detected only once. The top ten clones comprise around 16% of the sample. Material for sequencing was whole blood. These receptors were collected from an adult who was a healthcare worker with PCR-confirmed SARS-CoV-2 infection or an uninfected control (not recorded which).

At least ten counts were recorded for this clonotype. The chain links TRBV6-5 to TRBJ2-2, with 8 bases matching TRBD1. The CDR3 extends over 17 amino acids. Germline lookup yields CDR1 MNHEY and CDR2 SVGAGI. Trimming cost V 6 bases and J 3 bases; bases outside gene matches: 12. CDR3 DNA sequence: TGTGCCAGCAGAAATCCAGGGGGCTCCCCTTACACCGGGGAGCTGTTTTTT. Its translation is CASRNPGGSPYTGELFF.

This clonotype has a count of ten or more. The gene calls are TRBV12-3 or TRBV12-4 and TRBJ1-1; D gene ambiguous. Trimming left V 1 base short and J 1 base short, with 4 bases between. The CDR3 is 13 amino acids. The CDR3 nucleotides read TGTGCCAGCAGTTTAGGCAGGAACACTGAAGCTTTCTTT. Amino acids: CASSLGRNTEAFF.

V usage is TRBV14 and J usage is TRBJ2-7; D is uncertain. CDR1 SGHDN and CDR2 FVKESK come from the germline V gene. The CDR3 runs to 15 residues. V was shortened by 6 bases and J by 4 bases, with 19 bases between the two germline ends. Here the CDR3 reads CASSYDARGRYEQYF. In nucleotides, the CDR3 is TGTGCCAGCAGTTACGACGCGCGCGGACGTTACGAGCAGTACTTC.

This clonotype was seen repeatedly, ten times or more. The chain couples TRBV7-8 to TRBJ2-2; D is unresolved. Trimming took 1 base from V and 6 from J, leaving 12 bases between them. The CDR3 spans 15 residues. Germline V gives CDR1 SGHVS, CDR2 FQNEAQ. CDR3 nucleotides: TGTGCCAGCAGCTTAGGGCTAGTACCCCCCGGGGAGCTGTTTTTT. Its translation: CASSLGLVPPGELFF.

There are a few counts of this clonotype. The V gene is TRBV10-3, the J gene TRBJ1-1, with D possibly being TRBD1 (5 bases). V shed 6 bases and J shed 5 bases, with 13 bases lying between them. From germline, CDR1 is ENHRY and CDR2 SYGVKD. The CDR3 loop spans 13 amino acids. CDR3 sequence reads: CAISGDQQTEAFF. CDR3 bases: TGTGCCATCAGCGGGGACCAACAGACTGAAGCTTTCTTT.

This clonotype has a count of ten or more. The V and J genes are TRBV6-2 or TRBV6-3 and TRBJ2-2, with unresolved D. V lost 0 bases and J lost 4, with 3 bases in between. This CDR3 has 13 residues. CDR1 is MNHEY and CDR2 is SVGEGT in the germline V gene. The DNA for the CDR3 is TGTGCCAGCAGTTACTCCCTCACCGGGGAGCTGTTTTTT. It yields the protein CASSYSLTGELFF.

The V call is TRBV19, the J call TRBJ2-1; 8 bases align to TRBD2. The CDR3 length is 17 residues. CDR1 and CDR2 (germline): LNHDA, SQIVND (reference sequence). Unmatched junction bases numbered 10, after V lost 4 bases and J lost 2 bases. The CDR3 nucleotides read TGTGCCAGTAGTAGATCCGTAGCGGGAAGGGCCTACAATGAGCAGTTCTTC. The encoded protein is CASSRSVAGRAYNEQFF.

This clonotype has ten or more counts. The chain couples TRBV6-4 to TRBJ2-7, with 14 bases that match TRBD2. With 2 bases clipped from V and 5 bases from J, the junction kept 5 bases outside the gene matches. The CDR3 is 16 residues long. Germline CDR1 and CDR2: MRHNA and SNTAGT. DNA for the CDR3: TGTGCCAGCAGTGACGGGACTAGCGGGAGTCCTCACGAGCAGTACTTC. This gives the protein CASSDGTSGSPHEQYF.

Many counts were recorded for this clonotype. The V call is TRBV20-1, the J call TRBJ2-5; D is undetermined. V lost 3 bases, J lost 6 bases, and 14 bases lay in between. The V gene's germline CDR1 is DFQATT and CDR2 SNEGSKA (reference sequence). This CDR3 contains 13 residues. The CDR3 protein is CSASLSGLKTQYF. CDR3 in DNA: TGCAGTGCTAGCCTTTCAGGCTTAAAGACCCAGTACTTC.

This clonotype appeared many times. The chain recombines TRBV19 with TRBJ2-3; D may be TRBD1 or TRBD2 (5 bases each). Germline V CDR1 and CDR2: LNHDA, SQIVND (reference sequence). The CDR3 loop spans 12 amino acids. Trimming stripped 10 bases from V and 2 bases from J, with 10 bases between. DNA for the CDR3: TGTGCCACCGAGGGGAACACAGATACGCAGTATTTT. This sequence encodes CATEGNTDTQYF. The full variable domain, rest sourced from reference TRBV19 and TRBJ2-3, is DGGITQSPKYLFRKEGQNVTLSCEQNLNHDAMYWYRQDPGQGLRLIYYSQIVNDFQKGDIAEGYSVSREKKESFPLTVTSAQKNPTAFYLCATEGNTDTQYFGPGTRLTVL.

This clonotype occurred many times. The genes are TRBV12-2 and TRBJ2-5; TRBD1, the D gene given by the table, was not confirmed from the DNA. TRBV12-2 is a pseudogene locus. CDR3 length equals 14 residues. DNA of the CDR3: TGTGCAAGTCGCTTAGCTACCCCCGTGGAGACCCAGTACTTC. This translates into CASRLATPVETQYF.

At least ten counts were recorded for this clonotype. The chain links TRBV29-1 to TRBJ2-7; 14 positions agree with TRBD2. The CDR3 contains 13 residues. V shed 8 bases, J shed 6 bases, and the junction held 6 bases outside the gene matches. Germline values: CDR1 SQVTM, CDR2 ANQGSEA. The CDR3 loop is CSILGLAGAEQYF. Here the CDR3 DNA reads TGCAGCATTTTGGGACTAGCGGGAGCCGAGCAGTACTTC.

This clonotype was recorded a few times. The CDR3 DNA is TGCGCCAGCAGCCAAGGCCAGGGGCGCCTCTCCTACGAGCAGTACTTC. Translated, it gives CASSQGQGRLSYEQYF. The chain couples TRBV4-1 to TRBJ2-7; possibly TRBD1 for D (6 bases). Trimming removed 1 base from V and 0 bases from J, with 13 bases in between. The CDR3 covers 16 residues. Germline V gene sequence: CDR1 MGHRA, CDR2 YSYEKL.